Following are 17 T cell receptor beta chains from one sample sequenced in a study of blood T cell repertoires in COVID-19. Method: immunoSEQ multiplex PCR; TCRdb's copy keeps in-frame clones and lacks some. There are 35,000 to 40,000 clones in the sample; roughly 70% occur only once, and about 10% lies in the top ten. The sample comprised peripheral blood. The source is a man between 65 and 85 years old with COVID-19, enrolled during active disease.

The count of this clone is one. V gene TRBV27 combines with J gene TRBJ1-2; D is unclear. Germline V lookup: CDR1 MNHEY, CDR2 SMNVEV (reference sequence). The CDR3 loop spans 17 amino acids. Trimming shortened V by 0 bases and J by 1 base, and 15 bases separated the two germline ends. The CDR3: CASSLSPSGVGNYGYTF. The CDR3, as DNA: TGTGCCAGCAGTTTATCCCCCAGCGGGGTCGGTAACTATGGCTACACCTTC.

This clone showed up just once. The chain carries TRBV7-2 and TRBJ2-1; no firm D call. Germline V gene data show CDR1 as SGHTA and CDR2 as FQGNSA. Trimming pared 3 bases from V and 3 bases from J, leaving 15 bases between. This CDR3 contains 16 residues. This CDR3 is CASSLYSGGDYNEQFF. Here the CDR3 DNA reads TGTGCCAGCAGCTTGTACTCCGGCGGCGACTACAATGAGCAGTTCTTC.

The chain carries TRBV6-5 and TRBJ1-1, with D unresolved. This CDR3 is built from 16 residues. Trimming left V 4 bases short and J 0 bases short, with 15 bases between. From germline, CDR1 is MNHEY and CDR2 SVGAGI. The CDR3 loop reads CASSLPLGAVNTEAFF. The CDR3, as DNA: TGTGCCAGCAGTTTGCCCCTAGGTGCGGTGAACACTGAAGCTTTCTTT.

Concerning this clone: Other nucleotide sequences from this sample produce the same CDR3. The chain joins TRBV3-1 (or the pseudogene TRBV3-2) to TRBJ1-1; no clear D. The CDR3 runs to 14 residues. V shed 0 bases and J shed 0 bases, with 5 bases lying between them. CDR1 is LGHDT and CDR2 is YNNKEL in the germline V gene (reference sequence). The CDR3 here is CASSQDTLNTEAFF. In nucleotides, the CDR3 is TGTGCCAGCAGCCAAGACACTTTGAACACTGAAGCTTTCTTT.

This chain uses TRBV18 with TRBJ1-3; TRBD1 is a possible D gene (5 bases). Germline-derived CDR1 and CDR2 are KGHSH and LQKENI. The length of the CDR3 is 15 residues. Trimming cost V 2 bases and J 2 bases, with 10 bases left between them. CDR3 loop: CASSPAGGPGNTIYF. CDR3 sequence (DNA): TGTGCCAGCTCACCAGCCGGGGGACCTGGAAACACCATATATTTT.

As to this clone: A junction end diverges from the germline sequence, so it may reflect a read error. Additional DNA sequences in this sample encode the identical CDR3. Here the CDR3 DNA reads TGTGCTAGCAGTTACACAGAAAACACCGGGGAGCTGTTTTTT. It translates to CASSYTENTGELFF. V and J are TRBV6-5 and TRBJ2-2; D not resolved. This CDR3 spans 14 amino acids. Germline-derived CDR1 and CDR2 are MNHEY and SVGAGI.

This chain connects TRBV11-2 to TRBJ1-4; no reliable D call. The CDR3 totals 15 residues. V was trimmed by 5 bases and J by 9 bases, leaving 19 bases between them. Per the germline V gene, CDR1 is SGHAT and CDR2 is FQNNGV. CDR3 sequence reads: CASSPFSRESKKLFF. The CDR3 nucleotides read TGTGCCAGCAGCCCGTTCTCTCGGGAAAGCAAAAAACTGTTTTTT.

V gene TRBV11-2 combines with J gene TRBJ2-7, with a weak D call TRBD1 (5 bases). The CDR3 totals 14 residues. V shed 2 bases and J shed 2 bases, with 10 bases lying between them. The V gene's germline CDR1 is SGHAT and CDR2 FQNNGV. The CDR3 coding sequence is TGTGCCAGCAGCTTATCCCAGGGTCCCTACGAGCAGTACTTC. This sequence encodes CASSLSQGPYEQYF.

The CDR3 DNA reads TGTGCCAGCAGTTTACGTACCGGGACAGGGGACCACGAGCAGTACTTC. It is translated as CASSLRTGTGDHEQYF. The chain recombines TRBV6-6 with TRBJ2-7; 10 positions agree with TRBD1. The trim removed 4 bases at V and 5 bases at J, leaving 11 bases unmatched. Germline CDR1 reads MNHNY; CDR2 reads SVGAGI (reference sequence). The CDR3 runs to 16 residues.

This clone appeared a single time. V is TRBV9 and J is TRBJ1-2, with 8 positions matching TRBD1. Germline CDR1 and CDR2: SGDLS and YYNGEE. This CDR3 is built from 18 residues. J lost 4 bases, V lost 5 bases, and 19 bases had no gene match. The CDR3 protein is CASSDNSRGQERGYGYTF. In DNA form, the CDR3 reads TGTGCCAGCAGTGACAACTCCCGGGGACAGGAGCGGGGCTATGGCTACACCTTC.

This clone appeared once. The rearrangement uses TRBV3-1 (or the pseudogene TRBV3-2) and TRBJ1-2; 11 nucleotides agree with TRBD1. The CDR3 extends over 14 amino acids. The ends lost 8 bases at V and 7 bases at J; junction bases unmatched: 9. The germline V gene has CDR1 LGHDT and CDR2 YNNKEL (reference sequence). CDR3 protein: CASFPGQGAGGYTF. CDR3 coding DNA: TGTGCCAGCTTCCCAGGACAGGGGGCTGGTGGCTACACCTTC.

This clone came up a few times. The gene calls are TRBV30 and TRBJ1-5, with 9 bases matching TRBD1. The CDR3 contains 19 residues. Germline V gene sequence: CDR1 GTSNPN, CDR2 SVGIG (reference sequence). V shed 5 bases, J shed 2 bases, and the junction held 19 bases outside the gene matches. CDR3 sequence (DNA): TGTGCCTGGTCCCCGAAGTGGGGACAGGGTATTCTTGGCAATCAGCCCCAGCATTTT. It codes for CAWSPKWGQGILGNQPQHF.

The genes are TRBV29-1 and TRBJ2-3, with 10 bases aligning to TRBD2. Unmatched junction bases numbered 1, after V lost 6 bases and J lost 1 base. Germline lookup yields CDR1 SQVTM and CDR2 ANQGSEA. CDR3 length: 13 amino acids. In DNA, the CDR3 is TGCAGCGTCGGACTAGCGGGCACAGATACGCAGTATTTT. Translated: CSVGLAGTDTQYF.

The chain is built from TRBV5-1 and TRBJ2-1; 11 bases line up with TRBD2. V gave up 0 bases and J gave up 8 bases; unmatched junction bases: 7. From germline, CDR1 is SGHRS and CDR2 YFSETQ. The CDR3 contains 16 residues. CDR3 region: CASSLGLAGGLDEQFF. The DNA of the CDR3 is TGCGCCAGCAGCTTGGGGCTAGCGGGGGGCTTAGATGAGCAGTTCTTC.

The chain has TRBV18 and TRBJ2-7; 8 bases fit TRBD1. This CDR3 has 13 residues. Germline assignment: CDR1 KGHSH and CDR2 LQKENI. V was pared by 4 bases and J by 6 bases, with 5 bases of the junction left unmatched. CDR3 nucleotide sequence: TGTGCCAGCTCACGCGAGGACAGGGTCGAGCAGTACTTC. Protein sequence: CASSREDRVEQYF.

The rearrangement joins TRBV5-1 to TRBJ1-4, with D tentatively TRBD1 (5 bases). Trimming pared 1 base from V and 2 bases from J, leaving 9 bases between. CDR3 length equals 15 residues. The V gene's germline CDR1 is SGHRS and CDR2 YFSETQ. The CDR3 DNA reads TGCGCCAGCAGCTTGTTGGGGGGTACTAATGAAAAACTGTTTTTT. As protein: CASSLLGGTNEKLFF.

This chain connects TRBV11-2 to TRBJ2-7, with D tentatively TRBD2 (5 bases). V was clipped by 6 bases and J by 3 bases, with 15 bases between them. Looked up from germline, CDR1 is SGHAT and CDR2 is FQNNGV. The CDR3 has 14 residues. DNA of the CDR3: TGTGCCAGCAGTTTTACGGGGATCAGCTACGAGCAGTACTTC. It yields the protein CASSFTGISYEQYF. The whole variable domain, filled in from reference TRBV11-2 and TRBJ2-7, reads EAGVAQSPRYKIIEKRQSVAFWCNPISGHATLYWYQQILGQGPKLLIQFQNNGVVDDSQLPKDRFSAERLKGVDSTLKIQPAKLEDSAVYLCASSFTGISYEQYFGPGTRLTVT.